Below, 29 T cell receptor beta chains from the same sample are listed, as sequenced in a study of blood T cells in healthy people across ages. The authors ran a second PCR of roughly 7 to 11 cycles using a sample-barcoded 5' primer and a J-beta primer mix. TCRdb recomputed calls from the 5' RACE reads with MiXCR, one row per CDR3 protein. Seen here are fewer than 2,000,000 distinct CDR3 sequences, about 35% observed once, and the top ten hold about 11%. The sequenced sample consisted of blood. The receptors originated from a woman in her twenties or thirties in good health.

This sequence joins TRBV12-5 and TRBJ2-1, with TRBD1 identical over 8 bases. Germline V gene data show CDR1 as LGHNT and CDR2 as FRNRAP. The V and J ends lost 1 base and 6 bases, in that order; junction bases with no gene match: 5. CDR3 length: 15 residues. CDR3 in DNA: TGTGCTAGTGGTTTGGGACAGGGGAGCGGCAATGAGCAGTTCTTC. Protein: CASGLGQGSGNEQFF.

This clonotype was counted a few times. The rearrangement uses TRBV7-2 and TRBJ2-1; 7 bases align to TRBD2. The trim removed 7 bases at V and 0 bases at J, leaving 6 bases unmatched. The CDR3 totals 15 residues. Germline CDR1 SGHTA, CDR2 FQGNSA. CDR3 in amino acids: CASKKLANSYNEQFF. Written as DNA, the CDR3 is TGTGCCAGCAAGAAACTAGCGAACTCCTACAATGAGCAGTTCTTC.

This clonotype was counted between two and nine times. This CDR3 reads CSVEDEFRGVETQYF. The CDR3, as DNA: TGCAGCGTTGAAGATGAATTTCGGGGGGTAGAGACCCAGTACTTC. V usage is TRBV29-1 and J usage is TRBJ2-5, with 7 positions matching TRBD2. The CDR3 runs to 15 residues. V lost 0 bases, J lost 4 bases, and 8 bases stayed unmatched. Germline loops: CDR1 SQVTM, CDR2 ANQGSEA.

Only a few counts were recorded for this clonotype. The rearrangement joins TRBV6-6 to TRBJ1-2; no definite D call. The CDR3 has 15 amino acids. Germline CDR1 and CDR2: MNHNY and SVGAGI (reference sequence). With 0 bases removed from V and 4 bases from J, the gap between germline ends came to 12 bases. The CDR3 loop reads CASSYSAGVGYGYTF. The DNA for the CDR3 is TGTGCCAGCAGTTACTCAGCAGGTGTTGGCTATGGCTACACCTTC.

This clonotype was seen more than once but under ten times. The rearrangement joins TRBV7-8 to TRBJ2-5, with 7 bases lining up with TRBD2. The CDR3 loop spans 17 amino acids. From germline, CDR1 is SGHVS and CDR2 FQNEAQ. Germline trimming cut 1 base from V and 5 bases from J; bases unmatched to any gene: 13. CDR3 nucleotide sequence: TGTGCCAGCAGCTTAGTAGGGGAGCGGGGAGGTGGGGAGACCCAGTACTTC. Amino acid sequence: CASSLVGERGGGETQYF.

This rearrangement joins TRBV20-1 to TRBJ2-2; 10 bases map to TRBD2. Unmatched junction bases numbered 6, after V lost 7 bases and J lost 4 bases. Germline CDR1 is DFQATT and CDR2 is SNEGSKA (reference sequence). The CDR3 covers 14 residues. The CDR3 nucleotides are TGCAGTGTCCCTAGCGGGAGAGGCACCGGGGAGCTGTTTTTT. Protein product: CSVPSGRGTGELFF.

In its sample, this clonotype was seen many times. The chain is built from TRBV27 and TRBJ2-5; no clear D gene. Germline values: CDR1 MNHEY, CDR2 SMNVEV (reference sequence). The CDR3 contains 13 residues. Between the trimmed V and J ends, which lost 9 bases and 11 bases, there was a span of 22 bases. The CDR3, as DNA: TGTGCCAGTAGCTATCTGGGAAAAGAGAGGCAGTACTTC. Protein: CASSYLGKERQYF.

This clonotype was picked up a small number of times. This chain connects TRBV4-1 to TRBJ2-3; TRBD1 aligns across 11 bases. V shed 5 bases and J 3 bases; nucleotides not matched to a gene: 7. The germline CDR1 and CDR2 sequences are MGHRA and YSYEKL. This CDR3 is built from 16 residues. The CDR3 sequence is CASSSRTGGITDTQYF. The CDR3, as DNA: TGCGCCAGCAGCTCCCGGACAGGGGGCATAACAGATACGCAGTATTTT.

The CDR3 region has the DNA TGTGCCAGCAGTTGGGACAGGAGCTCTGGGGCCAACGTCCTGACTTTC. The encoded protein is CASSWDRSSGANVLTF. This sequence joins TRBV12-3 or TRBV12-4 and TRBJ2-6; 8 bases match TRBD1. The CDR3 totals 16 residues. V gave up 4 bases and J gave up 0 bases; unmatched junction bases: 2.

The gene calls are TRBV7-8 and TRBJ2-5; unclear D gene. The last part of the DNA fits TRBJ2-7 better; the J call may be wrong. The CDR3 totals 17 residues. Germline V lookup: CDR1 SGHVS, CDR2 FQNEAQ. The CDR3 sequence is CASSLWPAAEREDEQYF. The CDR3 DNA reads as TGTGCCAGCAGCTTATGGCCGGCCGCGGAACGAGAGGACGAGCAGTACTTC.

For this clonotype: The junction differs from germline at one of its ends, possibly a read error. The chain joins TRBV6-4 to TRBJ2-1; D remains ambiguous. Germline loops: CDR1 MRHNA, CDR2 SNTAGT. This CDR3 comprises 15 residues. CDR3 bases: TGTGCCAGCAGCCCGGTAGTAAGGCCCTACAGTGAGCAGTTCTTC. This codes for CASSPVVRPYSEQFF.

The CDR3 sequence is CAWKTGPNSEQFF. CDR3 bases: TGTGCCTGGAAAACAGGCCCGAATTCTGAGCAGTTCTTC. The chain has TRBV30 and TRBJ2-1; D is possibly TRBD1 (5 bases). V lost 4 bases to trimming and J lost 9 bases, with 16 bases between them. CDR1 GTSNPN and CDR2 SVGIG come from the germline V gene (reference sequence). The CDR3 totals 13 residues.

V and J are TRBV15 and TRBJ2-3; weak D call: TRBD2 (7 bases). Germline-derived CDR1 and CDR2 are LNHNV and YYDKDF (reference sequence). This CDR3 has 17 amino acids. V was cut by 0 bases and J by 5 bases, with 18 bases left in between. CDR3 in amino acids: CATSREGGGGRGDTQYF. The CDR3 region has the DNA TGTGCCACCAGCAGAGAGGGGGGGGGCGGGAGAGGAGATACGCAGTATTTT.

V is TRBV20-1 and J is TRBJ2-7; D is undetermined. The V gene's germline CDR1 is DFQATT and CDR2 SNEGSKA (reference sequence). The CDR3 loop spans 13 amino acids. DNA of the CDR3: TGCAGGGCCCTCGGCAGGTACTACGACGAGCGGTACGTC. Translating it yields CRALGRYYDERYV.

Note on this clonotype: Being one base from a much bigger clone, this may be a read error. V gene TRBV25-1 combines with J gene TRBJ2-3; 12 bases are a match to TRBD2. CDR3 length equals 18 residues. CDR1 MGHDK and CDR2 SYGVNS come from the germline V gene. CDR3 in DNA: TGTTCCAGCAGTGACCAACGCACTAGCGGGGGGACGACAGATACGCAGTATTTT. This encodes CSSSDQRTSGGTTDTQYF.

The genes are TRBV6-2 or TRBV6-3 and TRBJ1-5; the D gene is possibly TRBD1 (5 bases). V lost 2 bases and J lost 2, with 22 bases in between. The CDR3 loop spans 19 amino acids. Germline V gene sequence: CDR1 MNHEY, CDR2 SVGEGT. The CDR3 DNA is TGTGCCAGCAGTTACGTGATGGCAGGGTCCCTATACGGCAATCAGCCCCAGCATTTT. It translates to CASSYVMAGSLYGNQPQHF.

The V gene is TRBV28, the J gene TRBJ1-2; D may be TRBD1 (6 bases). Germline assignment: CDR1 MDHEN and CDR2 SYDVKM. The CDR3 runs 14 residues. V was trimmed by 8 bases and J by 2 bases, leaving 15 bases between them. The CDR3 reads CASLRGSENYGYTF. In DNA form, the CDR3 reads TGTGCCAGCTTAAGGGGGTCGGAGAACTATGGCTACACCTTC.

Concerning this clonotype itself: At one of its ends the junction is not consistent with the germline gene, which may arise from a read error. The J gene is TRBJ1-6, the V gene TRBV5-1, with 8 bases identical to TRBD1. Germline V lookup: CDR1 SGHRS, CDR2 YFSETQ. CDR3 length: 13 residues. The CDR3: CASGQGYNSPFHF. The DNA of the CDR3 is TGCGCCAGTGGACAGGGATATAATTCACCCTTCCACTTT.

This chain uses TRBV6-1 with TRBJ2-7; TRBD1 is a possible D gene (6 bases). CDR3 length: 13 amino acids. Trimming took 7 bases from V and 4 from J, leaving 14 bases between them. Germline CDR1 reads MNHNS; CDR2 reads SASEGT. CDR3 amino acids: CASIPGTRYEQYF. CDR3 nucleotides: TGTGCCAGCATTCCCGGGACAAGATACGAGCAGTACTTC.

This clonotype appeared a few times. V is TRBV29-1 and J is TRBJ2-1; no firm D call. The germline gives CDR1 SQVTM, CDR2 ANQGSEA. Trimming left V 4 bases short and J 10 bases short, with 11 bases between. The CDR3 loop spans 11 amino acids. The CDR3 loop reads CSVVGVLEQFF. For the CDR3, the DNA is TGCAGCGTTGTTGGGGTACTAGAGCAGTTCTTC.

The rearrangement joins TRBV20-1 to TRBJ2-1; possibly TRBD1 or TRBD2 for D (5 bases each). V was cut by 4 bases and J by 0 bases, with 13 bases left in between. The CDR3 is made up of 15 amino acids. The germline CDR1 and CDR2 sequences are DFQATT and SNEGSKA (reference sequence). The CDR3 is CSATSGATSYNEQFF. DNA for the CDR3: TGCAGTGCTACCTCCGGGGCCACCTCCTACAATGAGCAGTTCTTC.

The J gene is TRBJ2-1, the V gene TRBV20-1; weak D call: TRBD2 (5 bases). CDR1 DFQATT and CDR2 SNEGSKA come from the germline V gene (reference sequence). V gave up 5 bases and J gave up 10 bases, with 21 bases separating them. The CDR3 sequence is 14 residues long. In nucleotides, the CDR3 is TGCAGTGCTTCCCGAGGGTCCCCTTCCAGCGAGCAGTTCTTC. This gives the protein CSASRGSPSSEQFF.

The V gene is TRBV7-2, the J gene TRBJ2-1; 15 nucleotides line up with TRBD2. The CDR3 has 16 amino acids. V shed 5 bases, J shed 7 bases, and the junction held 6 bases outside the gene matches. CDR1 SGHTA and CDR2 FQGNSA come from the germline V gene. The CDR3 bases are TGTGCCAGCAGCCGTGGAGGGACTAGCGGGAGGAATGAGCAGTTCTTC. It encodes CASSRGGTSGRNEQFF. The full variable domain, with the rest looked up from reference TRBV7-2 and TRBJ2-1, is GAGVSQSPSNKVTEKGKDVELRCDPISGHTALYWYRQSLGQGLEFLIYFQGNSAPDKSGLPSDRFSAERTGGSVSTLTIQRTQQEDSAVYLCASSRGGTSGRNEQFFGPGTRLTVL.

The CDR3 region is CASSPPSGSLEQYF. The CDR3 DNA follows: TGTGCCAGCAGTCCGCCTAGCGGGAGCCTCGAGCAGTACTTC. This chain links TRBV28 with TRBJ2-7, with TRBD2 identical over 10 bases. Germline trimming cut 5 bases from V and 6 bases from J; bases unmatched to any gene: 7. CDR1 and CDR2 (germline): MDHEN, SYDVKM. The CDR3 is 14 amino acids.

The chain links TRBV20-1 to TRBJ2-7; the D call may be TRBD1 or TRBD2 (5 bases each). The CDR3 runs to 13 residues. Per the germline V gene, CDR1 is DFQATT and CDR2 is SNEGSKA (reference sequence). Trimming cost V 7 bases and J 7 bases, with 20 bases left between them. DNA of the CDR3: TGCAGTGGGGCGTGGGGGAGAGCGAGTGAGCAGTACTTC. It translates to CSGAWGRASEQYF.

This clonotype was recorded a few times. V and J are TRBV6-5 and TRBJ2-5, with a weak D call TRBD1 (6 bases). V gave up 6 bases and J gave up 5 bases, with 10 bases separating them. Germline CDR1 MNHEY, CDR2 SVGAGI. This CDR3 is built from 12 residues. The CDR3 is CASRGARETQYF. The CDR3, as DNA: TGTGCCAGCAGGGGGGCGAGGGAGACCCAGTACTTC.

The rearrangement uses TRBV6-1 and TRBJ1-5; tentative D call: TRBD1 (6 bases). This CDR3 comprises 15 residues. Deletions cut 7 bases from V and 0 bases from J, with 13 bases between. Germline CDR1 reads MNHNS; CDR2 reads SASEGT. CDR3 nucleotide sequence: TGTGCCAGCATGGCGGGGGCATATAGCAATCAGCCCCAGCATTTT. Protein product: CASMAGAYSNQPQHF.

This clonotype was observed once. The chain links TRBV2 to TRBJ2-5; D is possibly TRBD2 (6 bases). This CDR3 is built from 12 residues. Germline V gene lookup returns CDR1 SNHLY and CDR2 FYNNEI. Trimming stripped 7 bases from V and 5 bases from J, with 11 bases between. The CDR3 sequence is CASKTEGETQYF. The CDR3 DNA reads TGTGCCAGCAAGACGGAGGGGGAGACCCAGTACTTC.

V is TRBV5-1 and J is TRBJ2-5; D remains unclear. Per the germline V gene, CDR1 is SGHRS and CDR2 is YFSETQ. The CDR3 contains 14 residues. V was trimmed by 3 bases and J by 10 bases, leaving 19 bases between them. DNA for the CDR3: TGCGCCAGCAGCTCGAACAGCCTAAGAGAAAGCCAGTACTTC. Its translation is CASSSNSLRESQYF.